This T cell receptor (beta chain) was found in a study of vaccination and CD4 T cells after COVID-19. The Oncomine TCR Beta short-read assay sequenced DNA from cultured CD4+ T cells. TCRdb passed the PCR reads through MiXCR, listing each CDR3 protein once. The sample lists about 5,600 distinct CDR3 sequences; roughly 44% were seen once. The treatment: approximately 9-day PBMC culture with coronavirus spike peptide pools or control peptides (ViraFEST assay). From the unexposed donor, CD4+ T cells were collected ahead of the COVID-19 pandemic (2011-2018). A word on this clonotype: Its antigen is still unknown.

Germline CDR1 is SGHRS and CDR2 is YFSETQ. Trimming took off 1 base at V and 7 bases at J, with 9 bases between the two ends. The CDR3 loop spans 14 amino acids. This chain joins TRBV5-1 and TRBJ1-6; D not certain. Source material: CD4+ T cells from blood, cultured in vitro. The sequence was obtained from a human donor in good health. Here the CDR3 DNA reads TGCGCCAGCAGCTTGAGCGGCAGAAATTCACCCCTCCACTTT. Protein: CASSLSGRNSPLHF.